These T cell receptor beta chains were read from a single sample in a study of shared clonotypes between healthy human individuals. Sequencing was performed with immunoSEQ multiplex PCR; in TCRdb, only in-frame clones are kept and a portion is missing. The profile covers approximately 600,000 clones, with approximately 95% appearing a single time and over 0.09% taken by the ten largest. The sequencing sample was made of naive CD8+ T cells sorted from blood. The receptors stem from a woman in her 30s in good health. The CDR3 runs from the conserved cysteine through the conserved F or W. A D gene is named only where the DNA matches it firmly. The size of a clone is reported for some rows only, either as once, few or many, or as a class for expanded clones.

j_gene: TRBJ2-1; v_gene: TRBV19; abundance: .; d_gene: TRBD2; CDR3nt: TGTGCCAGTAGGGAACTAGCGGGAGGCCCCACGGGGCAGTTCTTC; CDR3aa: CASRELAGGPTGQFF
j_gene: TRBJ2-1; v_gene: TRBV30; abundance: .; d_gene: .; CDR3nt: TGTGCCTGGGGGCTGGATGGCGGGATGAACAATGAGCAGTTCTTC; CDR3aa: CAWGLDGGMNNEQFF
j_gene: TRBJ2-3; v_gene: TRBV11-2; abundance: .; d_gene: .; CDR3nt: TGTGCCAGCAGACAAAGGGGAGCTAGCATCACAGATACGCAGTATTTT; CDR3aa: CASRQRGASITDTQYF
j_gene: TRBJ1-1; v_gene: TRBV6-1; abundance: .; d_gene: TRBD1; CDR3nt: TGTGCCAGCAGGACAAGGACAGGGAACACTGAAGCTTTCTTT; CDR3aa: CASRTRTGNTEAFF
j_gene: TRBJ1-2; v_gene: TRBV19; abundance: .; d_gene: .; CDR3nt: TGTGCCAGTAGTATGCCCGGGTCAGTGTTGGATGGCTACACCTTC; CDR3aa: CASSMPGSVLDGYTF
j_gene: TRBJ2-7; v_gene: TRBV4-1; abundance: few; d_gene: .; CDR3nt: TGCGCCAGCAGCCAAGATGGGAACGAGCAGTACTTC; CDR3aa: CASSQDGNEQYF
j_gene: TRBJ1-2; v_gene: TRBV11-2; abundance: .; d_gene: TRBD1; CDR3nt: TGTGCCAGCAGCTCAGGACAGGGGACGTTAGACTATGGCTACACCTTC; CDR3aa: CASSSGQGTLDYGYTF
j_gene: TRBJ2-7; v_gene: TRBV5-1; abundance: .; d_gene: .; CDR3nt: TGCGCCAGCAGCAGGCATCCCCTCTCTCTCTACGAGCAGTACTTC; CDR3aa: CASSRHPLSLYEQYF
j_gene: TRBJ2-7; v_gene: TRBV27; abundance: .; d_gene: .; CDR3nt: TGTGCCAGCAGTTTAGGGCGGGTCTACGAGCAGTACTTC; CDR3aa: CASSLGRVYEQYF
j_gene: TRBJ1-5; v_gene: TRBV6-1; abundance: .; d_gene: .; CDR3nt: TGTGCCAGCAGTGAACGCAGGGCCGTCAGTGTAAGCAATCAGCCCCAGCATTTT; CDR3aa: CASSERRAVSVSNQPQHF
j_gene: TRBJ1-1; v_gene: TRBV6-6; abundance: .; d_gene: .; CDR3nt: TGTGCCAGCAGTTACTCGAACACTGAAGCTTTCTTT; CDR3aa: CASSYSNTEAFF
j_gene: TRBJ1-1; v_gene: TRBV29-1; abundance: .; d_gene: .; CDR3nt: TGCAGCGTTGATCCTGGAACTGAAGCTTTCTTT; CDR3aa: CSVDPGTEAFF
j_gene: TRBJ1-4; v_gene: TRBV28; abundance: .; d_gene: TRBD1; CDR3nt: TGTGCCAGCAGCCGGACAGGGAGGTGGAGGGAAAAACTGTTTTTT; CDR3aa: CASSRTGRWREKLFF
j_gene: TRBJ2-7; v_gene: TRBV11-2; abundance: .; d_gene: TRBD2; CDR3nt: TGTGCCAGCAGCTCTCCCGGGACTAGCGGGAGCTACGAGCAGTACTTC; CDR3aa: CASSSPGTSGSYEQYF
j_gene: TRBJ1-1; v_gene: TRBV5-6; abundance: .; d_gene: TRBD1; CDR3nt: TGTGCCAGCCAAGGGACAGGGGGCACTGAAGCTTTCTTT; CDR3aa: CASQGTGGTEAFF